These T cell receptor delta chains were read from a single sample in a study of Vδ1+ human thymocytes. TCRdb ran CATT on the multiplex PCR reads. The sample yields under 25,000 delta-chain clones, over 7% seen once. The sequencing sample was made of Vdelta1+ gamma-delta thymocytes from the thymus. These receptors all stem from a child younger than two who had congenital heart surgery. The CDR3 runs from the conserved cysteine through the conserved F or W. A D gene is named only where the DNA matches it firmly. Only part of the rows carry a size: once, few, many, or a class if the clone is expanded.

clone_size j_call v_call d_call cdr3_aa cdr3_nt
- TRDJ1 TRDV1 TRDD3 CALGELNHSWGIRYTDKLIF TGTGCTCTTGGGGAACTTAACCACTCCTGGGGGATACGGTACACCGATAAACTCATCTTT
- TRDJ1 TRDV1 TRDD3 CALGELRGILYTDKLIF TGTGCTCTTGGGGAACTACGGGGGATCCTGTACACCGATAAACTCATCTTT
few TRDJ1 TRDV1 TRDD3 CALGVPSPKWGIFDKLIF TGTGCTCTTGGGGTACCGAGTCCTAAATGGGGGATATTCGATAAACTCATCTTT
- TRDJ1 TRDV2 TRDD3 CACDGGITGQWTDKLIF TGTGCCTGTGACGGGGGGATAACAGGGCAATGGACCGATAAACTCATCTTT
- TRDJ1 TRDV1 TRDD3 CALGDWADWGPLSTDKLIF TGTGCTCTTGGGGACTGGGCGGACTGGGGGCCTCTCTCCACCGATAAACTCATCTTT
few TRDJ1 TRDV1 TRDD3 CALGEHEFPFVLGDTSTDKLIF TGTGCTCTTGGGGAACATGAATTCCCTTTCGTACTGGGGGATACGTCCACCGATAAACTCATCTTT
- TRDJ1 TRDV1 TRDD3 CALGVIGPGGSTDKLIF TGTGCTCTTGGGGTAATAGGTCCTGGGGGATCCACCGATAAACTCATCTTT
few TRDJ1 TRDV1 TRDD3 CALGEGSLPTVPLLGDTCYTDKLIF TGTGCTCTTGGGGAAGGGAGCCTTCCTACGGTCCCACTACTGGGGGATACTTGTTATACCGATAAACTCATCTTT
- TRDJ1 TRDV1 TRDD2 CALGVPETRPSCTLGPYTDKLIF TGTGCTCTTGGGGTCCCTGAAACCCGGCCTTCCTGCACCCTGGGTCCGTACACCGATAAACTCATCTTT
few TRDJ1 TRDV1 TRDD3 CALGGINFPFRYWGIPPGNKLIF TGTGCTCTTGGGGGAATAAATTTTCCCTTTCGGTACTGGGGGATACCGCCGGGGAATAAACTCATCTTT
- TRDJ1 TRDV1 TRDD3 CALGELGIREKPYTDKLIF TGTGCTCTTGGGGAACTGGGGATACGCGAAAAACCTTACACCGATAAACTCATCTTT
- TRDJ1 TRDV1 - CALGDSSLGKLIF TGTGCTCTTGGGGACTCCTCCCTGGGTAAACTCATCTTT
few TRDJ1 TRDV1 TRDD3 CALGEVLPTGGQYRILYTDKLIF TGTGCTCTTGGGGAAGTACTGCCTACTGGGGGTCAATACAGGATACTGTACACCGATAAACTCATCTTT
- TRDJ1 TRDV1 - CALGESGPRCADKLIF TGTGCTCTTGGGGAATCAGGTCCCCGATGCGCCGATAAACTCATCTTT
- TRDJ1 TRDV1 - CALGELSYWGSRRGTDKLIF TGTGCTCTTGGGGAACTTTCCTACTGGGGATCCCGAAGGGGGACCGATAAACTCATCTTT
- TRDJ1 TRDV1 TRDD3 CAIQGPYDWGINTDKLIF TGTGCCATCCAGGGGCCCTACGACTGGGGGATAAACACCGATAAACTCATCTTT
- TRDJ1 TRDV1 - CALGELPPLGPVKLIF TGTGCTCTTGGGGAACTTCCCCCCTTGGGTCCGGTTAAACTCATCTTT
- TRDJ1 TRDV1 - CALGERPTSTVYTDKLIF TGTGCTCTTGGGGAACGTCCTACCTCTACTGTGTACACCGATAAACTCATCTTT
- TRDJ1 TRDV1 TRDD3 CALGELSPLGFPGADKLIF TGTGCTCTTGGGGAACTTTCCCCACTGGGGTTCCCCGGGGCCGATAAACTCATCTTT
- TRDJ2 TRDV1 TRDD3 CALGERLGLPSGGYGTAQLFF TGTGCTCTTGGGGAACGTTTGGGCCTTCCTAGTGGGGGATACGGCACAGCACAACTCTTCTTT
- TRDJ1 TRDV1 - CALGDSLPTGGIYTDKLIF TGTGCTCTTGGGGACAGCCTTCCTACTGGGGGGATCTACACCGATAAACTCATCTTT
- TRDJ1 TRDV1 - CALGERPLRPTTFRGDDTDKLIF TGTGCTCTTGGGGAACGTCCCCTACGTCCTACGACATTCCGGGGGGACGACACCGATAAACTCATCTTT
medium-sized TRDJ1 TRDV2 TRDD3 CACDPGELGDLELIF TGTGCCTGTGACCCGGGGGAGCTGGGGGATCTCGAACTCATCTTT
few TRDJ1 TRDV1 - CALGEGPPGLGMGDKLIF TGTGCTCTTGGGGAAGGGCCTCCCGGATTGGGGATGGGGGATAAACTCATCTTT
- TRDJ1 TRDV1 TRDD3 CALGATYWGTYTDKLIF TGTGCTCTTGGGGCTACCTACTGGGGGACCTACACCGATAAACTCATCTTT
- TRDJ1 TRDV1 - CALGELRRVGWYTDKLIF TGTGCTCTTGGGGAACTCCGAAGAGTGGGCTGGTACACCGATAAACTCATCTTT
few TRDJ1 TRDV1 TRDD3 CALGERTPSGGSMYTDKLIF TGTGCTCTTGGGGAACGGACACCAAGTGGGGGATCTATGTACACCGATAAACTCATCTTT
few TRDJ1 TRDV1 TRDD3 CALGDPFGTGGNTDKLIF TGTGCTCTTGGGGATCCCTTCGGGACTGGGGGAAACACCGATAAACTCATCTTT
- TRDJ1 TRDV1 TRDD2 CALGLIPFLPTGVDKLIF TGTGCTCTTGGGCTAATCCCCTTCCTACCGACGGGGGTCGATAAACTCATCTTT
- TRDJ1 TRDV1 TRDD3 CALGERSAAGGYTDKLIF TGTGCTCTTGGGGAACGCTCGGCGGCTGGGGGATACACCGATAAACTCATCTTT